The 24 T cell receptor beta chains listed next were all sequenced from one sample in a study of T-cell reconstitution after alpha-beta-depleted transplantation in children (dated by TCRdb to 2016 to 2017). The library was obtained by PCR. Sequencing took place on an Illumina HiSeq 2500. TCR library preparation used molecular barcoding, with unique molecular identifiers applied to normalize quantification of the TCRbeta repertoire. TCRdb reworked the public reads: Q25 trimming with fastp, MiXCR clone assembly, productive beta chains retained. Each CDR3 protein gets just one entry, which takes the most common genes and DNA from the rows behind it. This sample is represented by 350,000 to 500,000 distinct CDR3 sequences; around two fifths of them were singletons. The ten top clones hold around a quarter of the sample. Taken with the paper, the label for treatment or condition translates to: allogeneic hematopoietic cell transplantation with graft depleted of TCRalphabeta T cells and CD19 B cells.

Here the sequenced sample was PBMCs, taken before TCRalphabeta/CD19-depleted stem cell transplant. All receptors come from a girl aged 2-10 years with aplastic anemia, due to receive a stem cell transplant.

The V gene is TRBV29-1, the J gene TRBJ2-7; unclear D gene. Germline CDR1 SQVTM, CDR2 ANQGSEA. V lost 4 bases and J lost 4, with 14 bases in between. This CDR3 comprises 13 residues. Here the CDR3 DNA reads TGCAGCGTTGTAGTTGGTAGTGGATACGAGCAGTACTTC. Protein product: CSVVVGSGYEQYF.

The rearrangement links TRBV29-1 to TRBJ2-7; 7 positions match TRBD1. The CDR3 is 16 amino acids. CDR1 is SQVTM, CDR2 ANQGSEA, per germline. Trimming at V came to 6 bases and at J to 2 bases, leaving 16 bases not matched to a gene. The CDR3 is CSVSSTGDRATYEQYF. The CDR3 nucleotides are TGCAGCGTCTCCTCGACCGGTGACAGGGCTACCTACGAGCAGTACTTC.

This clonotype showed up many times. The rearrangement uses TRBV24-1 and TRBJ1-5; D unclear. Trimming cost V 2 bases and J 6 bases, with 10 bases left between them. This CDR3 spans 14 amino acids. Germline-derived CDR1 and CDR2 are KGHDR and SFDVKD. The CDR3 protein is CATSDSGRSQPQHF. The DNA of the CDR3 is TGTGCCACCAGTGATTCGGGGAGGTCTCAGCCCCAGCATTTT.

Ten or more counts support this clonotype. V gene TRBV5-1 combines with J gene TRBJ2-2, with 14 bases aligning to TRBD2. From germline, CDR1 is SGHRS and CDR2 YFSETQ. The trim removed 1 base at V and 4 bases at J, leaving 6 bases unmatched. The CDR3 is 18 residues long. CDR3 loop: CASSLLTSGRVITGELFF. The CDR3, as DNA: TGCGCCAGCAGCTTGTTGACTAGCGGGAGGGTTATCACCGGGGAGCTGTTTTTT.

This clonotype was detected many times. The V gene is TRBV20-1, the J gene TRBJ2-1, with 7 nucleotides matching TRBD1. The CDR3 loop spans 15 amino acids. Germline V gene data show CDR1 as DFQATT and CDR2 as SNEGSKA (reference sequence). After removal of 5 bases from V and 6 bases from J, the junction contained 13 bases not matched to a gene. CDR3 DNA sequence: TGCAGTGCTGCAGACAGGGTCAAGATCAGCAATGAGCAGTTCTTC. This codes for CSAADRVKISNEQFF.

Ten or more counts support this clonotype. The J gene is TRBJ2-7, the V gene TRBV5-1; a weak D match, TRBD2 (5 bases). Germline CDR1 SGHRS, CDR2 YFSETQ. Trimming stripped 0 bases from V and 6 bases from J, with 16 bases between. This CDR3 is built from 15 residues. The CDR3 DNA sequence: TGCGCCAGCAGCTTGGAAGGAGGAGGTCCAGTCGAGCAGTACTTC. Its translation is CASSLEGGGPVEQYF.

In this sample, this clonotype turned up a few times. The chain uses TRBV7-9 and TRBJ2-6, with TRBD1 identical over 9 bases. The V gene end was trimmed by 5 bases and the J gene end by 7 bases; junction bases not matched to a gene: 6. The CDR3 totals 15 residues. Germline V gives CDR1 SEHNR, CDR2 FQNEAQ (reference sequence). The CDR3, as DNA: TGTGCCAGCAGCATCCCGGGACAGGGTGCCAACGTCCTGACTTTC. It is translated as CASSIPGQGANVLTF.

The chain recombines TRBV12-3 or TRBV12-4 with TRBJ1-2, with D possibly being TRBD1 (6 bases). V was clipped by 2 bases and J by 1 base, with 23 bases between them. This CDR3 spans 19 amino acids. CDR3 sequence: CASSLRNRGGTRFNYGYTF. The CDR3 DNA is TGTGCCAGCAGTTTAAGGAATAGGGGGGGTACGCGCTTTAACTATGGCTACACCTTC.

This clonotype has more than one count but fewer than ten. The chain joins TRBV5-1 to TRBJ2-7; TRBD2 matches 9 bases. Germline-derived CDR1 and CDR2 are SGHRS and YFSETQ. The CDR3 totals 17 residues. After removal of 0 bases from V and 2 bases from J, the junction contained 9 bases not matched to a gene. The CDR3 spells CASSLGTSVRRTYEQYF. DNA for the CDR3: TGCGCCAGCAGCTTGGGGACTAGCGTGAGGCGAACCTACGAGCAGTACTTC.

The chain combines TRBV6-1 with TRBJ2-3; D is ambiguous. The germline CDR1 and CDR2 sequences are MNHNS and SASEGT. V shed 2 bases and J shed 2 bases, with 8 bases lying between them. This CDR3 is 14 amino acids long. CDR3 sequence: CASSERATTDTQYF. The CDR3 nucleotides are TGTGCCAGCAGTGAACGGGCAACCACAGATACGCAGTATTTT.

The J gene is TRBJ1-5, the V gene TRBV29-1, with D uncertain. With 5 bases removed from V and 0 bases from J, the gap between germline ends came to 8 bases. CDR3 size: 13 residues. Looked up from germline, CDR1 is SQVTM and CDR2 is ANQGSEA. CDR3 DNA: TGCAGCGTTACCCCAGATAGCAATCAGCCCCAGCATTTT. It is translated as CSVTPDSNQPQHF.

J is TRBJ2-1 and V is TRBV11-1, with 10 bases aligning to TRBD1. CDR1 is SGHAT and CDR2 is FQDESV in the germline V gene (reference sequence). J gave up 4 bases and V 5 bases, and 14 bases lay outside the gene matches. The CDR3 runs 18 residues. The CDR3: CASSRLGFPGQGYNEQFF. DNA of the CDR3: TGTGCCAGCAGCCGCTTAGGTTTTCCGGGACAGGGGTACAATGAGCAGTTCTTC.

J is TRBJ2-7 and V is TRBV9, with 8 bases that match TRBD2. The germline gives CDR1 SGDLS, CDR2 YYNGEE. The junction had 3 bases not matched to a gene; V was cut back by 6 bases and J by 7 bases. The CDR3 has 11 amino acids. The CDR3 loop is CASTGRGEQYF. CDR3 in DNA: TGTGCCAGCACCGGGAGGGGGGAGCAGTACTTC. Combining the CDR3 with reference TRBV9 and TRBJ2-7 gives the whole variable domain DSGVTQTPKHLITATGQRVTLRCSPRSGDLSVYWYQQSLDQGLQFLIQYYNGEERAKGNILERFSAQQFPDLHSELNLSSLELGDSALYFCASTGRGEQYFGPGTRLTVT.

Many counts were recorded for this clonotype. The chain carries TRBV5-1 and TRBJ1-1; 8 bases fit TRBD1. Germline V gene data show CDR1 as SGHRS and CDR2 as YFSETQ. The CDR3 has 18 amino acids. V lost 4 bases to trimming and J lost 0 bases; unmatched junction nucleotides: 14. In DNA, the CDR3 is TGCGCCAGCAGCCCAAGAAGACAGGGGAGTTCCATGAACACTGAAGCTTTCTTT. Translating gives CASSPRRQGSSMNTEAFF.

This clonotype was picked up many times. The chain combines TRBV4-2 with TRBJ2-1; D is perhaps TRBD1 (6 bases). This CDR3 contains 13 residues. V was shortened by 0 bases and J by 9 bases, with 9 bases between the two germline ends. Germline CDR1 LGHNA, CDR2 YNFKEQ. The CDR3 sequence: CASSQDLGAEQFF. In DNA, the CDR3 is TGTGCCAGCAGCCAAGATCTGGGGGCTGAGCAGTTCTTC.

This clonotype was observed a handful of times. This chain connects TRBV27 to TRBJ2-2; 11 positions agree with TRBD2. V shed 6 bases and J 1 base; nucleotides not matched to a gene: 13. Germline CDR1 is MNHEY and CDR2 is SMNVEV (reference sequence). The CDR3 consists of 19 residues. The CDR3 loop is CASSRLGLAGYENTGELFF. The DNA for the CDR3 is TGTGCCAGCAGCCGACTCGGACTAGCGGGTTATGAGAACACCGGGGAGCTGTTTTTT.

The J gene is TRBJ2-6, the V gene TRBV10-3; D is undetermined. V lost 6 bases, J lost 0 bases, and 9 bases lay in between. The CDR3 totals 15 residues. Germline V gene data show CDR1 as ENHRY and CDR2 as SYGVKD. For the CDR3, the DNA is TGTGCCATCAGCTCGGGCGGCTCTGGGGCCAACGTCCTGACTTTC. Its translation: CAISSGGSGANVLTF.

The chain links TRBV20-1 to TRBJ2-7, with D possibly being TRBD2 (7 bases). The CDR3 has 12 amino acids. Germline V gives CDR1 DFQATT, CDR2 SNEGSKA (reference sequence). Trimming removed 8 bases from V and 3 bases from J, with 14 bases in between. CDR3 in DNA: TGCAGTTGGGAGGGGGTCCGCTACGAGCAGTACTTC. It is translated as CSWEGVRYEQYF.

The chain has TRBV6-5 and TRBJ2-2, with TRBD1 identical over 7 bases. Per the germline V gene, CDR1 is MNHEY and CDR2 is SVGAGI. The V segment lost 2 bases and the J segment 0 bases; nucleotides outside the gene matches: 9. The CDR3 consists of 18 residues. CDR3 in DNA: TGTGCCAGCAGTTACCACCTACAGGGGCTATCGAACACCGGGGAGCTGTTTTTT. Its protein product is CASSYHLQGLSNTGELFF.

CDR3 in amino acids: CSVEEVGDSSYEQYF. In DNA, the CDR3 is TGCAGCGTTGAAGAAGTCGGGGATAGCTCCTACGAGCAGTACTTC. The chain carries TRBV29-1 and TRBJ2-7; TRBD2 is a possible D gene (5 bases). Germline-derived CDR1 and CDR2 are SQVTM and ANQGSEA. This CDR3 spans 15 amino acids. Between the trimmed V and J ends, which lost 0 bases and 0 bases, there was a span of 12 bases.

This clonotype was seen at least ten times. The gene calls are TRBV12-3 or TRBV12-4 and TRBJ2-3, with TRBD2 as a possible D gene (6 bases). The CDR3 has 14 residues. Trimming cost V 3 bases and J 4 bases, with 11 bases left between them. Here the CDR3 DNA reads TGTGCCAGCAGTTTCGCGGGGTTCGCAGATACGCAGTATTTT. It yields the protein CASSFAGFADTQYF.

This clonotype has a count of ten or more. This chain links TRBV7-6 with TRBJ2-7, with D perhaps TRBD1 (7 bases). The germline V gene encodes CDR1 SGHVS and CDR2 FNYEAQ. The CDR3 totals 15 residues. Trimming cost V 1 base and J 4 bases, with 14 bases left between them. The CDR3 sequence is CASSLGGTASYEQYF. CDR3 DNA: TGTGCCAGCAGCTTAGGCGGGACAGCAAGTTACGAGCAGTACTTC.

This chain connects TRBV20-1 to TRBJ2-7; 9 nucleotides line up with TRBD2. The CDR3 is made up of 16 amino acids. Losses at the gene ends were 3 bases for V and 2 bases for J; bases not matched to a gene: 11. Looked up from germline, CDR1 is DFQATT and CDR2 is SNEGSKA (reference sequence). CDR3 in amino acids: CSARGVGGGGTYEQYF. In nucleotides, the CDR3 is TGCAGTGCTAGGGGGGTTGGCGGGGGGGGCACCTACGAGCAGTACTTC.

The table lists this clonotype with many counts. This sequence joins TRBV12-3 or TRBV12-4 and TRBJ2-4; 9 bases line up with TRBD2. The CDR3 totals 18 residues. Trimming took 6 bases from V and 2 from J; bases not matched to a gene: 14. The CDR3 DNA sequence: TGTGCCAGCAGCCCAAATGGGGCTAGCGGGAATCCCAAAAACATTCAGTACTTC. Translated: CASSPNGASGNPKNIQYF.